These T cell receptor beta chains were read from a single sample in a study of T-cell memory formation after mild COVID-19. TCRdb re-derived calls from the 5' RACE reads in MiXCR, one entry per CDR3 protein. The sample gives about 400,000 distinct CDR3 sequences, 20% to 30% of which show up once; roughly 8.9% is in the top ten. Input material: PBMCs or a T cell subset sorted from them (not recorded which). Receptor source: an adult woman who had mild COVID-19 (a few samples of this study predate the infection). Cell type and time point are not known. CDR3s include the opening cysteine and the closing phenylalanine or tryptophan. A D gene is named only where the DNA matches it firmly. Expanded clones are given a class, and other clones once, few, many or no size at all.

len	v_gene	d_gene	j_gene	abundance	CDR3aa	CDR3nt
16	TRBV4-3	TRBD2	TRBJ2-3	NA	CASSPQRGGSTDTQYF	TGCGCCAGCAGCCCTCAGCGGGGGGGTAGCACAGATACGCAGTATTTT
12	TRBV10-3	NA	TRBJ2-7	few	CAIARDPYEQYF	TGTGCCATCGCCAGAGATCCCTACGAGCAGTACTTC
15	TRBV7-9	TRBD2	TRBJ2-4	NA	CASSLGGGGKNIQYF	TGTGCCAGCAGCTTAGGCGGGGGAGGCAAAAACATTCAGTACTTC
17	TRBV11-2	NA	TRBJ1-2	many	CASSYNTGTERHYGYTF	TGTGCCAGCAGCTATAACACCGGGACGGAACGTCACTATGGCTACACCTTC
13	TRBV24-1	NA	TRBJ2-7	NA	CATGGQGSYEQYF	TGTGCCACTGGGGGCCAGGGCTCCTACGAGCAGTACTTC
12	TRBV7-9	NA	TRBJ2-7	few	CASSLRSHEQYF	TGTGCCAGCAGCCTAAGAAGCCACGAGCAGTACTTC
13	TRBV28	NA	TRBJ2-2	many	CASGTGPTGELFF	TGTGCCAGCGGTACAGGGCCCACCGGGGAGCTGTTTTTT
16	TRBV6-5	NA	TRBJ2-7	few	CASSPVGVGAYYEQYF	TGTGCCAGCAGCCCCGTCGGCGTCGGGGCCTACTACGAGCAGTACTTC
15	TRBV18	NA	TRBJ2-1	NA	CASSPPATGYNEQFF	TGTGCCAGCTCACCCCCCGCTACTGGTTACAATGAGCAGTTCTTC
15	TRBV3-1	NA	TRBJ2-5	NA	CASSLRGFFQETQYF	TGTGCCAGCAGTTTGAGGGGGTTCTTTCAAGAGACCCAGTACTTC
13	TRBV6-1	TRBD1	TRBJ2-7	NA	CASSGTGSREQYF	TGTGCCAGCAGCGGGACAGGGAGCCGCGAGCAGTACTTC
12	TRBV20-1	NA	TRBJ1-1	NA	CSGPRGETEAFF	TGCAGTGGCCCCAGGGGAGAGACTGAAGCTTTCTTT
16	TRBV20-1	NA	TRBJ1-3	NA	CSAFLDRFGPGNTIYF	TGCAGTGCTTTTTTGGACCGGTTTGGTCCTGGAAACACCATATATTTT
13	TRBV7-2	NA	TRBJ2-7	many	CASSFGALYEQYF	TGTGCCAGCAGCTTCGGGGCGCTCTACGAGCAGTACTTC
13	TRBV2	NA	TRBJ1-2	NA	CASSEDSHYGYTF	TGTGCCAGCAGTGAGGACAGTCACTATGGCTACACCTTC
15	TRBV7-3	NA	TRBJ2-1	few	CASSLISVQTHEQFF	TGTGCCAGCAGCTTAATTAGCGTACAAACCCATGAGCAGTTCTTC
15	TRBV5-1	TRBD1	TRBJ1-1	NA	CASSPRQGAITEAFF	TGCGCCAGCAGCCCGAGACAGGGGGCTATCACTGAAGCTTTCTTT
13	TRBV7-9	NA	TRBJ1-2	NA	CASSSQGHYGYTF	TGTGCCAGCAGCTCACAGGGACACTATGGCTACACCTTC
14	TRBV20-1	NA	TRBJ2-5	few	CSARDNIHGETQYF	TGCAGTGCTAGAGATAACATTCACGGCGAGACCCAGTACTTC
16	TRBV24-1	TRBD1	TRBJ1-1	NA	CATRAGQGPMNTEAFF	TGTGCCACCAGGGCGGGACAGGGGCCTATGAACACTGAAGCTTTCTTT
16	TRBV7-9	NA	TRBJ1-6	NA	CASSLAGWGEDSPLHF	TGTGCCAGCAGCTTAGCGGGTTGGGGGGAAGATTCACCCCTCCACTTT
11	TRBV7-9	NA	TRBJ2-7	NA	CASLLLGEQYF	TGTGCCAGCCTACTTCTGGGCGAGCAGTACTTC
14	TRBV3-1	TRBD1	TRBJ2-3	few	CASSSQGDTDTQYF	TGTGCCAGCAGCTCCCAGGGGGACACGGATACGCAGTATTTT
16	TRBV20-1	NA	TRBJ1-1	NA	CSARIEVQLMNTEAFF	TGCAGTGCCCGGATTGAAGTACAGCTCATGAACACTGAAGCTTTCTTT
13	TRBV12-3/TRBV12-4	NA	TRBJ1-4	few	CASRGGANEKLFF	TGTGCCAGCAGGGGAGGGGCTAATGAAAAACTGTTTTTT
16	TRBV4-2	NA	TRBJ2-3	NA	CASSHRTIPGTDTQYF	TGTGCCAGCAGCCACCGGACTATCCCTGGCACAGATACGCAGTATTTT
14	TRBV7-9	TRBD1	TRBJ1-1	few	CASSRGQGGPEAFF	TGTGCCAGCAGCCGAGGACAGGGCGGCCCTGAAGCTTTCTTT
15	TRBV12-3/TRBV12-4	TRBD1	TRBJ2-1	many	CASSTGTGDLAEQFF	TGTGCCAGCAGTACCGGGACAGGGGATCTCGCTGAGCAGTTCTTC
13	TRBV12-3/TRBV12-4	NA	TRBJ1-3	NA	CASSAWSGNTIYF	TGTGCCAGCAGTGCTTGGTCCGGAAACACCATATATTTT
19	TRBV4-3	NA	TRBJ2-5	few	CASSQEYGVLGYGQETQYF	TGCGCCAGCAGCCAAGAATATGGGGTCTTGGGGTACGGCCAAGAGACCCAGTACTTC
13	TRBV7-3	NA	TRBJ2-1	once	CASSSYLFNEQFF	TGTGCCAGCAGCTCGTATCTGTTCAATGAGCAGTTCTTC
13	TRBV30	NA	TRBJ2-1	few	CAWSVLSRNEQFF	TGTGCCTGGAGTGTACTCTCGAGAAATGAGCAGTTCTTC
16	TRBV27	TRBD1	TRBJ1-3	few	CASSSGQGGSGNTIYF	TGTGCCAGCAGTTCTGGACAGGGAGGATCTGGAAACACCATATATTTT
13	TRBV7-3	TRBD2	TRBJ2-1	few	CASSLNTGREQFF	TGTGCCAGCAGCTTAAATACCGGGAGGGAGCAGTTCTTC